This T cell receptor beta chain was sequenced during a study of CD8+ T cells in alopecia areata. As regards this clone: What it binds is unknown.

Reverse transcription of extracted RNA yielded cDNA, which provided the sequencing template. Sequencing was performed with immunoSEQ multiplex PCR; in TCRdb, only in-frame clones are kept and a portion is missing. The sample has approximately 200,000 clones, 60% seen once. As to treatment: oral pan-JAK inhibitor, 5-10 mg twice daily. Researchers took lesional scalp punch biopsies and peripheral blood from people who were alopecia areata patients. The CDR3 runs 11 residues. V shed 11 bases and J shed 5 bases, with 12 bases lying between them. In germline, CDR1 is MDHEN, CDR2 SYDVKM. Study results and caveats: Researchers say the link of baseline CD8+ expansion to response remains uncertain, with one nonresponder.

The sample here was CD4+ T cells sorted from blood, taken at week 4, from a patient treated with tofacitinib. The source of this sequence is a human donor with alopecia areata. This rearrangement joins TRBV28 to TRBJ1-2, with TRBD1 as a possible D gene (5 bases). Written as DNA, the CDR3 is TGTGCCCTCGCGGGGGGTTATGGCTACACCTTC. It encodes CALAGGYGYTF.